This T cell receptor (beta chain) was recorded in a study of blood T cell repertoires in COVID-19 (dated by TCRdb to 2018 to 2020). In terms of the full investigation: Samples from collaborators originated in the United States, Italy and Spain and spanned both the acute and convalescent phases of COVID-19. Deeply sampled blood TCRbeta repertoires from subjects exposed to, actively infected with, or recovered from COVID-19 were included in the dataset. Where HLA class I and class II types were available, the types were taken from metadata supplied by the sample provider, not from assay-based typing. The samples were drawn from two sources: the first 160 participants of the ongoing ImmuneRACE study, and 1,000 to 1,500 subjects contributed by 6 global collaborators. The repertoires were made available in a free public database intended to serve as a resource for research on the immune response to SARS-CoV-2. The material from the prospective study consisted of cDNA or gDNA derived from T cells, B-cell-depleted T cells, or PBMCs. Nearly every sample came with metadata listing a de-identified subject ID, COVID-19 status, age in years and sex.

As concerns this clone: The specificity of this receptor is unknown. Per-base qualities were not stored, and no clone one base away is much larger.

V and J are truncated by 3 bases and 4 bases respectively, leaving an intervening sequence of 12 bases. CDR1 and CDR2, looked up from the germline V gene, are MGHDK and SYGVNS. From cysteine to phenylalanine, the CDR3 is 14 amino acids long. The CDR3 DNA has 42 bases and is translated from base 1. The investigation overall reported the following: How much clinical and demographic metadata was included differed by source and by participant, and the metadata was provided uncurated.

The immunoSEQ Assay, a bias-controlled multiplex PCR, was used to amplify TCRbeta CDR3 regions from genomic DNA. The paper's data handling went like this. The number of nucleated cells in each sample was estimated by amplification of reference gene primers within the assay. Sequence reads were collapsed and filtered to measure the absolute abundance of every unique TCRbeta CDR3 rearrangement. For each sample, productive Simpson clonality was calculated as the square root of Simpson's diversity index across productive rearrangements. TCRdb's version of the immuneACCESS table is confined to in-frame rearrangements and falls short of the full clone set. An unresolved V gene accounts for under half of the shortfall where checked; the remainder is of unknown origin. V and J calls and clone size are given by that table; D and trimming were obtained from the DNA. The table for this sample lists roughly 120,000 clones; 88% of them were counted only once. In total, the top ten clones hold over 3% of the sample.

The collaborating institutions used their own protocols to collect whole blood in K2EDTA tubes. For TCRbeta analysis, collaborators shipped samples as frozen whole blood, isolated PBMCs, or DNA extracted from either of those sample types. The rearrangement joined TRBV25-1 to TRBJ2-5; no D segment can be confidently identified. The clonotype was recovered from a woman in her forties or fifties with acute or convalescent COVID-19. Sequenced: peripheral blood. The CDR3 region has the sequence CASSEPRFSETQYF. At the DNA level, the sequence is TGTGCCAGCAGTGAGCCCCGGTTTTCAGAGACCCAGTACTTC. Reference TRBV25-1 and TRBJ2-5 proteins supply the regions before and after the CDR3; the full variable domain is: EADIYQTPRYLVIGTGKKITLECSQTMGHDKMYWYQQDPGMELHLIHYSYGVNSTEKGDLSSESTVSRIRTEHFPLTLESARPSHTSQYLCASSEPRFSETQYFGPGTRLLVL.